Detailed here is one TCR beta chain. Its antigen remains unknown. Germline CDR1 reads SGDLS; CDR2 reads YYNGEE. V lost 0 bases and J lost 0, with 6 bases in between. The CDR3 contains 15 residues. These data come from a study of cytomegalovirus exposure and HLA in healthy donors. Turning to the study itself: Unique TCR beta sequences numbering over 100 million came from roughly 180 million T cells in an earlier analysis.

PCR involved 60 Vbeta and 13 Jbeta primers. Repertoires were generated with immunoSEQ multiplex PCR, while TCRdb's copy carries only in-frame clones and drops some. The table records about 96,000 clones, about 70% of them present only once. Study conclusions and caveats: CMV serostatus was the only immune exposure information that was available. Cytomegalovirus association was assigned to about 150 TCR beta chains.

This rearrangement joins TRBV9 to TRBJ1-4; D is uncertain. The sample was PBMCs. This TCR was recovered from a woman in her 70s in good health and CMV-seropositive. The CDR3 coding sequence is TGTGCCAGCAGCGTAGGGCCCGCAACTAATGAAAAACTGTTTTTT. It yields the protein CASSVGPATNEKLFF.